This TCR beta chain was captured in a study of STAT5B mutations in CD4+ large granular lymphocyte leukemia. Profiling relied on immunoSEQ multiplex PCR, and the TCRdb table lists in-frame clones only, not all of them. The table lists about 48,000 clones, about 70% of them singletons. The sample comprised CD4+ T cells from blood buffy coats. This clonotype was obtained from a human donor in good health.

CDR3 residues: CASSFMSQGPVFQPQHF. DNA for the CDR3: TGTGCCAGCAGTTTTATGTCTCAGGGGCCCGTATTCCAGCCCCAGCATTTT. This chain connects TRBV28 to TRBJ1-5, with TRBD1 as a possible D gene (6 bases). CDR3 length equals 17 residues. Germline V gene sequence: CDR1 MDHEN, CDR2 SYDVKM. Trimming removed 3 bases at V and 7 bases at J, with 22 bases between.